The entry that follows covers one T cell receptor beta chain sequence. This sample is part of a study of tumor-infiltrating lymphocytes in oesophageal squamous cell carcinoma. TCRdb itself ran the PCR reads through MiXCR, one entry per CDR3 protein. The sample holds fewer than 15,000 distinct CDR3 sequences, roughly 50% seen once. The source is a male donor with esophageal squamous cell carcinoma. Sequencing input: esophageal tumor tissue.

The CDR3 sequence is CASSTRGNWETQYF. In DNA, the CDR3 is TGTGCCAGCAGTACTAGGGGGAATTGGGAGACCCAGTACTTC. V usage is TRBV28 and J usage is TRBJ2-1, with TRBD1 as a possible D gene (6 bases). TRBJ2-5 matches the DNA end more closely, so the J call is doubtful. CDR3 size: 14 residues. CDR1 MDHEN and CDR2 SYDVKM come from the germline V gene.